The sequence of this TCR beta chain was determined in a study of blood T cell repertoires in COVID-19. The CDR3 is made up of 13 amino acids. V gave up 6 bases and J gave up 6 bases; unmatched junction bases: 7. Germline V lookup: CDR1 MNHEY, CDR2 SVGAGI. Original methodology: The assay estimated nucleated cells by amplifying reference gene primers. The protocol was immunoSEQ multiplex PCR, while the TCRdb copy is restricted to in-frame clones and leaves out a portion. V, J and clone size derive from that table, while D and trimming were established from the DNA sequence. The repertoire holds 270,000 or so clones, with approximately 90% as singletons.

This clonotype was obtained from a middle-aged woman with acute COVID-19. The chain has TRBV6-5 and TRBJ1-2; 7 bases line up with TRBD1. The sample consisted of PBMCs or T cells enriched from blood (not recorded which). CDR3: CASRVQGENGYTF. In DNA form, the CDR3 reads TGTGCCAGCAGGGTTCAGGGGGAGAATGGCTACACCTTC.